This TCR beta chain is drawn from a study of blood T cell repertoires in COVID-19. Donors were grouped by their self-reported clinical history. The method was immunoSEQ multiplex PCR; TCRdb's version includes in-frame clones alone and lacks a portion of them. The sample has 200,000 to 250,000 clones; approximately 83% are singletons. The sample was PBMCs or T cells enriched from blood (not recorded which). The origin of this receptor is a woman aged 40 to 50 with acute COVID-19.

The CDR3 nucleotides read TGTGCCAGCAGTTTTCGAGGGACTGGGACTGAAGCTTTCTTT. Protein sequence: CASSFRGTGTEAFF. The J gene is TRBJ1-1, the V gene TRBV28; D is possibly TRBD1 (5 bases). The CDR3 runs to 14 residues. Germline lookup yields CDR1 MDHEN and CDR2 SYDVKM. V was cut by 3 bases and J by 5 bases, with 13 bases left in between.